These 20 T cell receptor beta chains originate from one sample sequenced in a study of T cell repertoires in cytomegalovirus infection. Via MiXCR, TCRdb re-called the reads, giving one row per CDR3 protein. The sample has roughly 760,000 distinct CDR3 sequences; roughly 36% are singletons. Sequenced input: PBMCs. Every receptor here comes from a human donor in good health (CMV status not recorded). Some clones in this sample may be carry-over from other donors' samples.

This clonotype turned up a few times. This chain links TRBV7-2 with TRBJ2-3, with 9 bases that match TRBD2. The CDR3 totals 19 residues. Germline V gives CDR1 SGHTA, CDR2 FQGNSA. The J segment lost 2 bases and the V segment lost 5 bases, leaving 17 bases of the junction unmatched. The CDR3 DNA sequence: TGTGCCAGCAGCGAAAAGAAGCGGGAGGCCACCTACTCCACAGATACGCAGTATTTT. It yields the protein CASSEKKREATYSTDTQYF.

V usage is TRBV7-2 and J usage is TRBJ1-5; 9 bases line up with TRBD1. Trimming took 5 bases from V and 3 from J; bases not matched to a gene: 8. Germline-derived CDR1 and CDR2 are SGHTA and FQGNSA. CDR3 length: 16 residues. CDR3 DNA sequence: TGTGCCAGCAGCAGGCTCGGGACAGGGAACAATCAGCCCCAGCATTTT. Translation gives CASSRLGTGNNQPQHF.

V usage is TRBV7-9 and J usage is TRBJ1-1; D not resolved. The ends were cut back, 5 bases at V and 10 bases at J, with 26 bases in the middle. Germline V gene sequence: CDR1 SEHNR, CDR2 FQNEAQ (reference sequence). The CDR3 is 16 residues long. In DNA, the CDR3 is TGTGCCAGCAGCCCCGGGGTCAGCACAAGGTTCCCTGTAGCTTTCTTT. Protein sequence: CASSPGVSTRFPVAFF. Full variable domain (missing parts from reference TRBV7-9 and TRBJ1-1): DTGVSQNPRHKITKRGQNVTFRCDPISEHNRLYWYRQTLGQGPEFLTYFQNEAQLEKSRLLSDRFSAERPKGSFSTLEIQRTEQGDSAMYLCASSPGVSTRFPVAFFGQGTRLTVV.

The V and J genes are TRBV28 and TRBJ1-1; D remains unclear. Trimming cost V 5 bases and J 7 bases, with 14 bases left between them. This CDR3 region has 13 residues. Germline-derived CDR1 and CDR2 are MDHEN and SYDVKM. The CDR3 DNA follows: TGTGCCAGCAGTCGACCCACCATCAATGAAGCTTTCTTT. Translated, it gives CASSRPTINEAFF. Full variable domain (rest looked up from reference TRBV28 and TRBJ1-1): DVKVTQSSRYLVKRTGEKVFLECVQDMDHENMFWYRQDPGLGLRLIYFSYDVKMKEKGDIPEGYSVSREKKERFSLILESASTNQTSMYLCASSRPTINEAFFGQGTRLTVV.

This clonotype was found a few times. The chain employs TRBV4-1 and TRBJ1-1; the D gene is possibly TRBD1 (5 bases). Germline V lookup: CDR1 MGHRA, CDR2 YSYEKL. Trimming took 4 bases from V and 2 from J, leaving 14 bases between them. This CDR3 is 15 amino acids long. The CDR3 coding sequence is TGCGCCAGCAGCCGAGGGGTAGAAGATAACACTGAAGCTTTCTTT. Protein: CASSRGVEDNTEAFF.

The chain joins TRBV20-1 to TRBJ2-4, with 9 nucleotides matching TRBD1. J gave up 6 bases and V 0 bases, and 9 bases lay outside the gene matches. The germline V gene encodes CDR1 DFQATT and CDR2 SNEGSKA (reference sequence). There are 16 residues in the CDR3. The CDR3 region is CSARDRRTGEANIQYF. The CDR3 nucleotides are TGCAGTGCTAGAGATAGGAGGACAGGGGAGGCAAACATTCAGTACTTC.

V and J are TRBV2 and TRBJ2-7; weak D call: TRBD1 (6 bases). Germline V gene sequence: CDR1 SNHLY, CDR2 FYNNEI. The ends were cut back, 5 bases at V and 3 bases at J, with 11 bases in the middle. This CDR3 contains 13 residues. The CDR3: CASSTTGFYEQYF. CDR3 bases: TGTGCCAGCAGTACGACAGGTTTCTACGAGCAGTACTTC.

The chain links TRBV10-3 to TRBJ2-1; tentatively, D is TRBD2 (5 bases). Trimming removed 2 bases from V and 4 bases from J, with 18 bases in between. The CDR3 has 17 residues. From germline, CDR1 is ENHRY and CDR2 SYGVKD. The CDR3 sequence is CAISEGVVGGKYNEQFF. CDR3 sequence (DNA): TGTGCCATCAGTGAGGGTGTCGTCGGAGGAAAATACAATGAGCAGTTCTTC.

This clonotype was seen more than once but under ten times. V is TRBV27 and J is TRBJ1-2; the D gene is possibly TRBD1 (5 bases). CDR3 length: 15 residues. Trimming took 5 bases from V and 3 from J, leaving 16 bases between them. The germline CDR1 and CDR2 sequences are MNHEY and SMNVEV (reference sequence). CDR3 loop: CASSLRGDSYYGYTF. The CDR3 nucleotides read TGTGCCAGCAGTCTCCGCGGGGACTCCTACTATGGCTACACCTTC.

There are a few counts of this clonotype. The chain links TRBV6-6 to TRBJ2-5; 13 bases agree with TRBD2. The CDR3 sequence is 15 residues long. With 7 bases clipped from V and 0 bases from J, the junction kept 2 bases outside the gene matches. The germline V gene has CDR1 MNHNY and CDR2 SVGAGI (reference sequence). This CDR3 is CASKGLAGDQETQYF. The CDR3 DNA reads TGTGCCAGCAAAGGACTAGCGGGAGACCAAGAGACCCAGTACTTC.

The CDR3 region is CASSPTRGRNSEQYF. The CDR3 coding sequence is TGTGCCAGCAGCCCCACGAGGGGGCGTAACTCCGAGCAGTACTTC. This chain connects TRBV7-4 to TRBJ2-7; 7 nucleotides match TRBD1. The ends lost 5 bases at V and 6 bases at J; junction bases unmatched: 13. Germline loops: CDR1 SGHVT, CDR2 SQSDAQ. This CDR3 has 15 residues.

V and J are TRBV5-1 and TRBJ2-5, with D hard to call. Germline CDR1 is SGHRS and CDR2 is YFSETQ. CDR3 size: 13 residues. V was clipped by 2 bases and J by 5 bases, with 10 bases between them. This chain's CDR3 is CASSFERSETQYF. CDR3 nucleotide sequence: TGCGCCAGCAGCTTTGAGAGGTCGGAGACCCAGTACTTC. Full variable domain (outside the CDR3, taken from reference TRBV5-1 and TRBJ2-5): KAGVTQTPRYLIKTRGQQVTLSCSPISGHRSVSWYQQTPGQGLQFLFEYFSETQRNKGNFPGRFSGRQFSNSRSEMNVSTLELGDSALYLCASSFERSETQYFGPGTRLLVL.

There are many counts of this clonotype. CDR3 in amino acids: CASSFRATYEQYF. DNA for the CDR3: TGTGCCAGCAGTTTCAGGGCTACCTACGAGCAGTACTTC. The V gene is TRBV28, the J gene TRBJ2-7; D is possibly TRBD1 (5 bases). The germline V and J ends were trimmed by 3 bases and 2 bases, with 8 bases remaining between them. Germline CDR1 reads MDHEN; CDR2 reads SYDVKM. The CDR3 loop spans 13 amino acids.

In this sample, this clonotype turned up a few times. The rearrangement joins TRBV11-1 to TRBJ2-1; TRBD1 aligns across 9 bases. V lost 3 bases and J lost 9; bases outside the gene matches: 3. The CDR3 sequence is 13 residues long. In germline, CDR1 is SGHAT, CDR2 FQDESV (reference sequence). This chain's CDR3 is CASSLGQGTEQFF. CDR3 DNA sequence: TGTGCCAGCAGCTTGGGACAGGGCACTGAGCAGTTCTTC.

This clonotype appeared a few times. This chain connects TRBV7-2 to TRBJ2-1; TRBD2 is a possible D gene (5 bases). The CDR3 has 14 amino acids. V was pared by 1 base and J by 8 bases, with 12 bases between. In germline, CDR1 is SGHTA, CDR2 FQGNSA. In DNA, the CDR3 is TGTGCCAGCAGCTTAGTAACTAGAATGGATGAGCAGTTCTTC. Amino acids: CASSLVTRMDEQFF.

This clonotype was observed a handful of times. V is TRBV6-2 or TRBV6-3 and J is TRBJ1-6; D gene ambiguous. The CDR3 has 12 amino acids. In germline, CDR1 is MNHEY, CDR2 SVGEGT. Trimming removed 0 bases at V and 10 bases at J, with 4 bases between. DNA of the CDR3: TGTGCCAGCAGTTACTCGGGGTCACCCCTCCACTTT. It codes for CASSYSGSPLHF.

This clonotype was detected a few times. This sequence joins TRBV28 and TRBJ2-7; weak D call: TRBD1 (6 bases). The CDR3 loop spans 15 amino acids. Trimming stripped 3 bases from V and 0 bases from J, with 12 bases between. CDR1 is MDHEN, CDR2 SYDVKM, per germline. Here the CDR3 reads CASSLGAVSSYEQYF. The DNA of the CDR3 is TGTGCCAGCAGTTTGGGGGCGGTTAGCTCCTACGAGCAGTACTTC.

This clonotype came up a few times. The rearrangement joins TRBV7-9 to TRBJ2-7, with D possibly called TRBD1 or TRBD2 (5 bases each). Deletions cut 5 bases from V and 10 bases from J, with 21 bases between. The V gene's germline CDR1 is SEHNR and CDR2 FQNEAQ (reference sequence). The CDR3 runs to 14 residues. The CDR3 coding sequence is TGTGCCAGCAGCAGAGCCGGGACGGTGGGCGTACAGTACTTC. Translated: CASSRAGTVGVQYF.

The genes are TRBV10-3 and TRBJ1-4; D unresolved. Germline CDR1 reads ENHRY; CDR2 reads SYGVKD. This CDR3 has 14 residues. The V and J ends lost 3 bases and 7 bases respectively, with 12 bases between them. CDR3 region: CAISDSLTGEKLFF. The DNA for the CDR3 is TGTGCCATCAGTGACTCCCTGACGGGTGAAAAACTGTTTTTT.

The chain links TRBV28 to TRBJ2-2; D is perhaps TRBD1 (5 bases). The ends were cut back, 5 bases at V and 4 bases at J, with 11 bases in the middle. This CDR3 spans 14 amino acids. Germline V gene lookup returns CDR1 MDHEN and CDR2 SYDVKM. The CDR3 DNA follows: TGTGCCAGCAGTACGGAAAGGGGCACCGGGGAGCTGTTTTTT. Amino acid sequence: CASSTERGTGELFF.